This record looks at one T cell receptor (beta chain) sequence and its context. The target antigen is unknown. The entry originates in a study of shared clonotypes between healthy human individuals. Study-level background: A couple of female and three male donors aged 18 to 49 were enrolled.

Notes on the study in general: Sampling included only blood; tissue repertoires likely differ. Sequencing depth was predicted to influence how clonotypes are shared among donors.

This CDR3 is 14 amino acids long. Germline V gene lookup returns CDR1 WSHSY and CDR2 SAAADI. J gave up 5 bases and V 7 bases, and 10 bases lay outside the gene matches. Assay execution took place at the deep level. Here immunoSEQ multiplex PCR was the method, and the copy in TCRdb shows in-frame clones only, minus some. In the table there are hundreds of thousands of clones, less than 96% of which are singletons. The chain employs TRBV10-2 and TRBJ2-5, with TRBD2 matching over 7 bases. The sample comprised naive CD4+ T cells sorted from blood. The subset was: CD45RA+ positively selected. The sequence derives from a young woman in good health. The DNA of the CDR3 is TGCGCCAGCAATCCAGCGGGAATAGGGGAGACCCAGTACTTC. Translating it yields CASNPAGIGETQYF.